Sequencing of this TCR beta chain was carried out in a study of cytomegalovirus exposure and HLA in healthy donors. CDR3 length equals 16 residues. Germline values: CDR1 MNHEY, CDR2 SMNVEV (reference sequence). With 6 bases clipped from V and 2 bases from J, the junction kept 7 bases outside the gene matches. Vbeta (60) and Jbeta (13) primers were used in the PCR. Sequencing was performed with immunoSEQ multiplex PCR; in TCRdb, only in-frame clones are kept and a portion is missing. This table has approximately 270,000 clones, under 90% appearing once. The TCR was taken from a girl aged 2-15 years in good health and CMV-seronegative. The chain has TRBV27 and TRBJ2-1; 10 positions agree with TRBD2. The sequenced material came from PBMCs. The CDR3 is CASSQRAGGPYNEQFF. DNA of the CDR3: TGTGCCAGCAGCCAAAGAGCGGGAGGGCCCTACAATGAGCAGTTCTTC.